This TCR beta chain comes out of a study of blood T cells in healthy people across ages. General study results and limits: Without sorted subsets, naive and antigen-experienced compartments could not be conclusively compared.

The authors extracted at least 5 micrograms of total RNA per sample. It was with a sample-barcoded 5' primer and a J-beta primer mix that a second PCR of roughly 6 to 12 cycles was run. TCRdb used MiXCR to reprocess the 5' RACE reads, holding one entry per CDR3 protein. The sample records about 720,000 distinct CDR3 sequences, about a fifth being singletons. About this clonotype itself: Its specificity is unknown.

The sequence was obtained from a man aged 65-85 years in good health. Source material: blood.

The CDR3 nucleotides are TGCGCCAGCAGCGTATCTAGCGGAGACACAGATACGCAGTATTTT. Its protein product is CASSVSSGDTDTQYF. The V gene is TRBV5-1, the J gene TRBJ2-3; 7 nucleotides agree with TRBD2. This CDR3 is 15 amino acids long. Germline-derived CDR1 and CDR2 are SGHRS and YFSETQ. V lost 4 bases and J lost 2; bases outside the gene matches: 7.